This T cell receptor (beta chain) is from a study of blood T cell repertoires in COVID-19. On the study more broadly: Researchers got acute and convalescent COVID-19 samples from the United States, Italy and Spain. PBMCs, B-cell-depleted T cells, or T cells provided the cDNA or gDNA that made up the material.

Original data processing: The assay estimated nucleated cells by amplifying reference gene primers. This table comes from immunoSEQ multiplex PCR, and its TCRdb copy is limited to in-frame clones, with some not included. From that table come the V and J calls and clone size; the DNA was used to work out D and trimming. The sample holds around 260,000 clones; approximately 83% are singletons and the top ten take approximately 10%. CDR3 length: 13 residues. V lost 6 bases to trimming and J lost 9 bases; unmatched junction nucleotides: 7. The origin of this receptor is a woman in her 50s who had recovered from COVID-19. The sequenced sample consisted of peripheral blood. This chain connects TRBV12-3 or TRBV12-4 to TRBJ2-7, with TRBD1 identical over 11 bases. The CDR3 DNA sequence: TGTGCCAGCAGCCCGGACAGGGGGCGGGGGCAGTACTTC. This gives the protein CASSPDRGRGQYF.